Presented here are 31 T cell receptor beta chains from one specimen sequenced in a study of response to subunit inactivated influenza vaccine. TCRdb independently ran MiXCR on the RT-PCR reads; one entry per CDR3 protein. The profile shows around 710,000 distinct CDR3 sequences, about 14% of them singletons. Specimen: PBMCs from blood, collected 14 to 15 days before vaccination. These TCRs come from a man aged 45-65 years who received an inactivated influenza vaccine.

The chain recombines TRBV12-3 or TRBV12-4 with TRBJ2-3; D is unresolved. The ends were cut back, 1 base at V and 4 bases at J, with 15 bases in the middle. The CDR3 is made up of 16 amino acids. CDR3 residues: CASSLVSVLLADTQYF. As DNA, the CDR3 is TGTGCCAGCAGTTTAGTCTCGGTGCTCTTGGCAGATACGCAGTATTTT.

This clonotype was counted between two and nine times. The chain is built from TRBV5-6 and TRBJ1-6, with no clear D. The CDR3 covers 14 residues. The germline V and J ends were trimmed by 6 bases and 6 bases, with 13 bases remaining between them. Germline CDR1 is SGHDT and CDR2 is YYEEEE. As DNA, the CDR3 is TGTGCCAGCACCTACCGGGCCCTTAATTCACCCCTCCACTTT. Its protein product is CASTYRALNSPLHF.

This clonotype was counted at least ten times. The chain combines TRBV4-2 with TRBJ2-4, with D possibly matching TRBD1 (5 bases). Germline loops: CDR1 LGHNA, CDR2 YNFKEQ. Trimming stripped 0 bases from V and 0 bases from J, with 9 bases between. The CDR3 sequence is 16 residues long. The CDR3 nucleotides read TGTGCCAGCAGCCAAGAGACAGCCCTAGCCAAAAACATTCAGTACTTC. It is translated as CASSQETALAKNIQYF.

The V and J genes are TRBV27 and TRBJ2-4; TRBD2 is a possible D gene (7 bases). Trimming cost V 6 bases and J 1 base, with 16 bases left between them. Germline CDR1 MNHEY, CDR2 SMNVEV (reference sequence). The CDR3 sequence is 16 residues long. CDR3 in amino acids: CASSRTGGMAKNIQYF. The CDR3 DNA follows: TGTGCCAGCAGCCGGACGGGGGGCATGGCCAAAAACATTCAGTACTTC.

The rearrangement joins TRBV13 to TRBJ2-5; 7 bases agree with TRBD2. The ends lost 5 bases at V and 5 bases at J; junction bases unmatched: 14. Germline V gene lookup returns CDR1 PRHDT and CDR2 FYEKMQ (reference sequence). This CDR3 comprises 16 residues. The CDR3 protein is CASSQLTLAARETQYF. The CDR3 DNA follows: TGTGCCAGCAGCCAACTAACCCTAGCGGCGCGGGAGACCCAGTACTTC.

This clonotype was observed a few times. The J gene is TRBJ1-6, the V gene TRBV7-6; D gene ambiguous. With 3 bases removed from V and 7 bases from J, the gap between germline ends came to 10 bases. In germline, CDR1 is SGHVS, CDR2 FNYEAQ. The CDR3 is 14 residues long. The CDR3 is CASSFGRMNSPLHF. CDR3 coding DNA: TGTGCCAGCAGCTTCGGGAGGATGAATTCACCCCTCCACTTT.

In this sample, this clonotype turned up a few times. The rearrangement uses TRBV4-2 and TRBJ2-7; the D gene is possibly TRBD1 (7 bases). The CDR3 consists of 17 residues. Germline V CDR1 and CDR2: LGHNA, YNFKEQ. V lost 1 base to trimming and J lost 5 bases, with 21 bases between them. The CDR3 coding sequence is TGTGCCAGCAGCCAAGGTTTATGGGGGGTCAGGGGGGACGAGCAGTACTTC. Translation: CASSQGLWGVRGDEQYF.

The chain couples TRBV28 to TRBJ1-4, with a tentative D call TRBD1 (5 bases). This CDR3 is 15 amino acids long. CDR1 and CDR2 from the germline V gene are MDHEN and SYDVKM. The ends were cut back, 5 bases at V and 6 bases at J, with 16 bases in the middle. This chain's CDR3 is CASSPLGTEHEKLFF. CDR3 bases: TGTGCCAGCAGTCCCCTGGGGACCGAACATGAAAAACTGTTTTTT. Drawing the rest from reference TRBV28 and TRBJ1-4, the complete variable domain is DVKVTQSSRYLVKRTGEKVFLECVQDMDHENMFWYRQDPGLGLRLIYFSYDVKMKEKGDIPEGYSVSREKKERFSLILESASTNQTSMYLCASSPLGTEHEKLFFGSGTQLSVL.

The rearrangement links TRBV28 to TRBJ2-2; a weak D match, TRBD1 (6 bases). Germline values: CDR1 MDHEN, CDR2 SYDVKM. Trimming left V 8 bases short and J 4 bases short, with 17 bases between. This CDR3 has 15 amino acids. The DNA for the CDR3 is TGTGCCAGCCCCCCCGCAGGGGTGGTCACCGGGGAGCTGTTTTTT. Protein: CASPPAGVVTGELFF.

This clonotype was seen repeatedly, ten times or more. The rearrangement uses TRBV4-1 and TRBJ1-2; possibly TRBD1 for D (5 bases). The V gene's germline CDR1 is MGHRA and CDR2 YSYEKL. Trimming left V 4 bases short and J 2 bases short, with 23 bases between. This CDR3 region has 18 residues. CDR3 bases: TGCGCCAGCAGCCTCCTCTACAGCTCGCCGCGGACAAACTATGGCTACACCTTC. Translating gives CASSLLYSSPRTNYGYTF.

This clonotype was counted at least ten times. This rearrangement joins TRBV12-3 or TRBV12-4 to TRBJ1-3; tentative D call: TRBD1 (5 bases). Trimming stripped 5 bases from V and 1 base from J, with 15 bases between. The CDR3 totals 16 residues. As DNA, the CDR3 is TGTGCCAGCAGTCCACATAAGACAGTGTCTGGAAACACCATATATTTT. The encoded protein is CASSPHKTVSGNTIYF.

The chain uses TRBV10-3 and TRBJ2-5, with 7 nucleotides matching TRBD1. CDR3 length: 15 residues. V trimming: 2 bases; J trimming: 2 bases; junction bases outside the gene matches: 5. Per germline, CDR1 ENHRY and CDR2 SYGVKD. The CDR3, as DNA: TGTGCCATCAGTGAGAGGACAGGCAAGCAAGAGACCCAGTACTTC. Translating gives CAISERTGKQETQYF.

The chain uses TRBV25-1 and TRBJ2-1, with 11 bases matching TRBD2. CDR3 length equals 18 residues. With V trimmed by 0 bases and J by 3 bases, 7 bases remained unmatched. Germline loops: CDR1 MGHDK, CDR2 SYGVNS. The CDR3 region has the DNA TGTGCCAGCAGTGAATATGACCCTAGCGGGGGGCTCTACAATGAGCAGTTCTTC. This codes for CASSEYDPSGGLYNEQFF.

This clonotype was counted between two and nine times. As DNA, the CDR3 is TGTGCCGGCCTAGCGGGCCGCTCCTACAATGAGCAGTTCTTC. Amino acids: CAGLAGRSYNEQFF. The chain carries TRBV18 and TRBJ2-1; 8 bases agree with TRBD2. After removal of 11 bases from V and 0 bases from J, the junction contained 6 bases not matched to a gene. This CDR3 is 14 amino acids long. Germline CDR1 is KGHSH and CDR2 is LQKENI.

This chain connects TRBV11-2 to TRBJ2-1; the match to TRBD2 covers 12 bases. CDR1 is SGHAT and CDR2 is FQNNGV in the germline V gene. This CDR3 has 16 residues. Trimming took 1 base from V and 7 from J; bases not matched to a gene: 5. CDR3 residues: CASSLVLAGGLNEQFF. The DNA of the CDR3 is TGTGCCAGCAGCTTAGTTCTAGCGGGGGGGCTGAATGAGCAGTTCTTC.

The chain couples TRBV12-3 or TRBV12-4 to TRBJ2-7; weak D call: TRBD2 (7 bases). The V end lost 8 bases, the J end lost 5 bases, and 19 bases lay between the germline ends. The CDR3 consists of 14 residues. CDR3 in DNA: TGTGCCAGCGGGTCGGGGGGCCGGGGCCACGAGCAGTACTTC. It translates to CASGSGGRGHEQYF.

This clonotype occurred a few times. This chain joins TRBV5-1 and TRBJ1-1; possibly TRBD1 for D (5 bases). CDR3 size: 14 residues. Trimming took 6 bases from V and 2 from J, leaving 14 bases between them. The V gene's germline CDR1 is SGHRS and CDR2 YFSETQ. The CDR3 reads CASTYSGVNTEAFF. CDR3 nucleotides: TGCGCCAGCACATACTCGGGGGTAAACACTGAAGCTTTCTTT. Full variable domain (outside the CDR3, taken from reference TRBV5-1 and TRBJ1-1): KAGVTQTPRYLIKTRGQQVTLSCSPISGHRSVSWYQQTPGQGLQFLFEYFSETQRNKGNFPGRFSGRQFSNSRSEMNVSTLELGDSALYLCASTYSGVNTEAFFGQGTRLTVV.

This clonotype was counted only a few times. For the CDR3, the DNA is TGTGCCAGCAGTAAGGGACAGAACTTTGGGGCCAACGTCCTGACTTTC. It yields the protein CASSKGQNFGANVLTF. The V gene is TRBV12-3 or TRBV12-4, the J gene TRBJ2-6; the match to TRBD1 covers 7 bases. The CDR3 has 16 residues. Trimming cost V 5 bases and J 3 bases; bases outside gene matches: 7.

The V gene is TRBV28, the J gene TRBJ2-3, with D maybe TRBD1 (6 bases). Germline assignment: CDR1 MDHEN and CDR2 SYDVKM. V was trimmed by 2 bases and J by 8 bases, leaving 17 bases between them. This CDR3 has 15 amino acids. The CDR3 loop is CASSLVGQSRATQYF. CDR3 nucleotides: TGTGCCAGCAGTTTAGTTGGACAGAGTCGCGCTACGCAGTATTTT.

V is TRBV20-1 and J is TRBJ2-1; 9 bases agree with TRBD2. The CDR3 is 15 amino acids. V shed 3 bases, J shed 1 base, and the junction held 4 bases outside the gene matches. Germline V gives CDR1 DFQATT, CDR2 SNEGSKA (reference sequence). CDR3 DNA sequence: TGCAGTGCTAGGAACGCGGGAGGGTCCTACAATGAGCAGTTCTTC. Translating gives CSARNAGGSYNEQFF.

V is TRBV20-1 and J is TRBJ2-5, with D possibly matching TRBD1 (5 bases). The CDR3 is 14 amino acids. Germline values: CDR1 DFQATT, CDR2 SNEGSKA (reference sequence). V lost 4 bases and J lost 1, with 13 bases in between. The CDR3 loop reads CSATRQSPQETQYF. In nucleotides, the CDR3 is TGCAGTGCTACCCGACAGTCCCCCCAAGAGACCCAGTACTTC.

This clonotype was seen at least ten times. The chain recombines TRBV28 with TRBJ2-7, with a weak D call TRBD1 (6 bases). The V end was cut by 4 bases, the J end by 6 bases, with 7 bases between. Germline lookup yields CDR1 MDHEN and CDR2 SYDVKM. The CDR3 is made up of 11 amino acids. CDR3 DNA: TGTGCCAGCAGTTACAGGGTCGAGCAGTACTTC. Encoded protein: CASSYRVEQYF.

This clonotype was seen at least ten times. V and J are TRBV12-3 or TRBV12-4 and TRBJ2-7; 7 bases align to TRBD2. J was trimmed by 2 bases and V by 8 bases; bases with no gene match: 6. The CDR3 contains 13 residues. CDR3 sequence (DNA): TGTGCCAGCTCTCGTGGACTAGCCTACGAGCAGTACTTC. Translated: CASSRGLAYEQYF.

This clonotype was observed a few times. V is TRBV6-2 or TRBV6-3 and J is TRBJ2-5; no reliable D call. CDR3 length: 14 residues. V lost 6 bases, J lost 0 bases, and 11 bases lay in between. Germline V gives CDR1 MNHEY, CDR2 SVGEGT. CDR3: CASRRLGYQETQYF. CDR3 nucleotides: TGTGCCAGCAGGAGACTGGGGTACCAAGAGACCCAGTACTTC.

The chain combines TRBV5-1 with TRBJ2-3; the D gene is possibly TRBD1 (5 bases). This CDR3 spans 15 amino acids. Trimming stripped 0 bases from V and 3 bases from J, with 11 bases between. Germline V gene lookup returns CDR1 SGHRS and CDR2 YFSETQ. The CDR3 sequence: CASSLGRGATDTQYF. CDR3 nucleotides: TGCGCCAGCAGCTTGGGTCGTGGGGCTACAGATACGCAGTATTTT.

This clonotype has a handful of counts. This chain uses TRBV2 with TRBJ2-1; D may be TRBD2 (5 bases). This CDR3 has 13 residues. Germline CDR1 SNHLY, CDR2 FYNNEI. Trimming stripped 2 bases from V and 12 bases from J, with 14 bases between. In nucleotides, the CDR3 is TGTGCCAGCAGTGAACAGGACTCCAAGCCGCAGTTCTTC. This gives the protein CASSEQDSKPQFF.

The chain's CDR3 is CASSYRRQSPTAQFF. CDR3 bases: TGTGCCAGCAGTTACCGGAGACAGTCCCCCACCGCGCAGTTCTTC. V gene TRBV6-5 combines with J gene TRBJ2-1; tentative D call: TRBD1 (5 bases). Between the trimmed V and J ends, which lost 2 bases and 12 bases, there was a span of 20 bases. The CDR3 consists of 15 residues. CDR1 and CDR2 (germline): MNHEY, SVGAGI.

The table lists this clonotype with a few counts. V gene TRBV5-1 combines with J gene TRBJ1-2, with D possibly being TRBD1 (5 bases). The CDR3 extends over 15 amino acids. The germline V and J ends were trimmed by 0 bases and 3 bases, with 12 bases remaining between them. The V gene's germline CDR1 is SGHRS and CDR2 YFSETQ. The chain's CDR3 is CASSLGNQGHYGYTF. CDR3 coding DNA: TGCGCCAGCAGCTTGGGAAACCAGGGCCACTATGGCTACACCTTC.

The genes are TRBV19 and TRBJ1-1; tentative D call: TRBD1 (5 bases). This CDR3 contains 12 residues. The germline V and J ends were trimmed by 3 bases and 5 bases, with 7 bases remaining between them. The V gene's germline CDR1 is LNHDA and CDR2 SQIVND (reference sequence). This CDR3 is CASSIWGTEAFF. The CDR3 coding sequence is TGTGCCAGTAGTATTTGGGGGACTGAAGCTTTCTTT.

This clonotype was seen a few times. V is TRBV6-2 or TRBV6-3 and J is TRBJ2-1; 7 nucleotides match TRBD2. Germline trimming cut 0 bases from V and 7 bases from J; bases unmatched to any gene: 12. In germline, CDR1 is MNHEY, CDR2 SVGEGT. The CDR3 is 17 residues long. The CDR3 DNA follows: TGTGCCAGCAGTTACTCGCGGCGGGGGTGGGATAGGAATGAGCAGTTCTTC. Encoded protein: CASSYSRRGWDRNEQFF.

This clonotype was found many times. The rearrangement uses TRBV25-1 and TRBJ1-1; 7 positions match TRBD1. The CDR3 is 16 residues long. The ends lost 6 bases at V and 1 base at J; junction bases unmatched: 11. The germline V gene encodes CDR1 MGHDK and CDR2 SYGVNS. CDR3 region: CASRETLTGRNTEAFF. The CDR3 nucleotides are TGTGCCAGCAGGGAAACACTGACAGGGCGGAACACTGAAGCTTTCTTT.